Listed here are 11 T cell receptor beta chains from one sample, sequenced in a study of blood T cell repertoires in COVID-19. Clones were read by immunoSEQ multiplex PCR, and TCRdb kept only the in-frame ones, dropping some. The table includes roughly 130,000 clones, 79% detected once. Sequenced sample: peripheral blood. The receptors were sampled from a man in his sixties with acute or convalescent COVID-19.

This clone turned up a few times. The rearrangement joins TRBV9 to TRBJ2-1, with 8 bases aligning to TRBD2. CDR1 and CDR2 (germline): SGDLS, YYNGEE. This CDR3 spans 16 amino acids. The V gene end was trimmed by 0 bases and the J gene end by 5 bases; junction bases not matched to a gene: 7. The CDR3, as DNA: TGTGCCAGCAGCGTAGAGGGGACTAGGGGGGACAATGAGCAGTTCTTC. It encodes CASSVEGTRGDNEQFF.

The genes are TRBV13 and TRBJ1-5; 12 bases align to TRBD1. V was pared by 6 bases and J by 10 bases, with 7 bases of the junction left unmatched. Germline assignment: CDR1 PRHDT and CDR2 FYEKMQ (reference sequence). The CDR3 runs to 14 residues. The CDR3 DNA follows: TGTGCCAGCAGTTCCGGGACAGGGGGCAATCCCCAGCATTTT. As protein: CASSSGTGGNPQHF.

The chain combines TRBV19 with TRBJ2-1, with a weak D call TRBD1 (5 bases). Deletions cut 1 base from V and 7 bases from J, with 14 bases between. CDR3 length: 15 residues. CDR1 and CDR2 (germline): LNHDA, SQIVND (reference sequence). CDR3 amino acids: CASSIAPGSRNEQFF. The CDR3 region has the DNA TGTGCCAGTAGTATAGCTCCAGGGTCGAGGAATGAGCAGTTCTTC.

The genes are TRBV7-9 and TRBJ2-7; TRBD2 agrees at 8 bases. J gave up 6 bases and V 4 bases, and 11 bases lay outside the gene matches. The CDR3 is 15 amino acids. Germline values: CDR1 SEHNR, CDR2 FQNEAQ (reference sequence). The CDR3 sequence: CASSSQAGVSSEQYF. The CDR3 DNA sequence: TGTGCCAGCAGCTCGCAAGCGGGAGTATCATCCGAGCAGTACTTC.

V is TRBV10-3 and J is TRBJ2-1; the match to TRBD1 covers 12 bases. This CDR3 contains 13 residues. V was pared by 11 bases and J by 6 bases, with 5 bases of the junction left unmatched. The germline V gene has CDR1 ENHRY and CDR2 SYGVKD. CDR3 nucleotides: TGTGCCGTCCGGGACAGGGGGCTCAATGAGCAGTTCTTC. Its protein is CAVRDRGLNEQFF.

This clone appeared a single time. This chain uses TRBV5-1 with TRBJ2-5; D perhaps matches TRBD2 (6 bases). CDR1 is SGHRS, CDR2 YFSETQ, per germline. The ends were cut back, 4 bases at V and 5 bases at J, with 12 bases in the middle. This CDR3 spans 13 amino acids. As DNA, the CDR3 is TGCGCCAGCAGCCCCCGCGGGATGGAGACCCAGTACTTC. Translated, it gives CASSPRGMETQYF.

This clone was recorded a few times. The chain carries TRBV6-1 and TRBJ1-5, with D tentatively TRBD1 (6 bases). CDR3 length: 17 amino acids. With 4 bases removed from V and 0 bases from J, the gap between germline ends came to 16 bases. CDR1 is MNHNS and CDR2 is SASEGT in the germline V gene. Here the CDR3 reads CASSGHLQGYSNQPQHF. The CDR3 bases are TGTGCCAGCAGTGGTCACCTACAGGGTTATAGCAATCAGCCCCAGCATTTT.

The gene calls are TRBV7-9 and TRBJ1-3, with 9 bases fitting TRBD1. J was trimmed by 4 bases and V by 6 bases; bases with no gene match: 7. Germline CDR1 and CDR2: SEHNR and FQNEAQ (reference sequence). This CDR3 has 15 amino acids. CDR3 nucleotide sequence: TGTGCCAGCAGTCCTACAGGGGGCCAAGGAAACACCATATATTTT. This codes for CASSPTGGQGNTIYF.

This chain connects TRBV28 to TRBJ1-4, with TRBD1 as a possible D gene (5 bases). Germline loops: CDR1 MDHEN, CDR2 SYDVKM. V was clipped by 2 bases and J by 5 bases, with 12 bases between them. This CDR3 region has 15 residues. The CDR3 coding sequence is TGTGCCAGCAGTTTAAAGTTACGGGGGAATGAAAAACTGTTTTTT. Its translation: CASSLKLRGNEKLFF.

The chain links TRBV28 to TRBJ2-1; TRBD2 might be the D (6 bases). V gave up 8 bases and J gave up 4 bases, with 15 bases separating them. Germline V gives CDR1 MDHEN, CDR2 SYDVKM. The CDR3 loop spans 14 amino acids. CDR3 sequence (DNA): TGTGCCAGCCGTAGTCGCGGGGCTTACAATGAGCAGTTCTTC. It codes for CASRSRGAYNEQFF.

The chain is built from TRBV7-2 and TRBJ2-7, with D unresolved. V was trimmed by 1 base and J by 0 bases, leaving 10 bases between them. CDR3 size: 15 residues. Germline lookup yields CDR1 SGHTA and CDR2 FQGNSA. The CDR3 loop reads CASSLGAGSSYEQYF. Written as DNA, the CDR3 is TGTGCCAGCAGCTTAGGTGCAGGCAGCTCCTACGAGCAGTACTTC. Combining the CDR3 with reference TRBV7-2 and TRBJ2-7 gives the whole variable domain GAGVSQSPSNKVTEKGKDVELRCDPISGHTALYWYRQSLGQGLEFLIYFQGNSAPDKSGLPSDRFSAERTGGSVSTLTIQRTQQEDSAVYLCASSLGAGSSYEQYFGPGTRLTVT.